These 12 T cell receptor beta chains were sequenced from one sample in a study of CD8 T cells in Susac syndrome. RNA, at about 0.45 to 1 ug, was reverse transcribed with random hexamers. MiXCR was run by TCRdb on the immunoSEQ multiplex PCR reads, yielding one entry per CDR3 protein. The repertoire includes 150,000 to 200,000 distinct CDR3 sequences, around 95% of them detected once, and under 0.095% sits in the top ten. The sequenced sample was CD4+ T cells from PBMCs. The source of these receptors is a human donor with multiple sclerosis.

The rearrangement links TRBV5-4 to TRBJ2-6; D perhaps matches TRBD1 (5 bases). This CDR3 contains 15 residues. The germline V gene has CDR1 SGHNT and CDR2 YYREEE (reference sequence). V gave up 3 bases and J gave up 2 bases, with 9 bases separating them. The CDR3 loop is CASSSQGTGANVLTF. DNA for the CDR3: TGTGCCAGCAGCTCCCAGGGTACTGGGGCCAACGTCCTGACTTTC.

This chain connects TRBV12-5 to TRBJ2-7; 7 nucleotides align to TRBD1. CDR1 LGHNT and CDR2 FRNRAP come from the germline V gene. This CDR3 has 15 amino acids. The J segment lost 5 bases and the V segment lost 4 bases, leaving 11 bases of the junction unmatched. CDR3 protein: CASGSDRDSRHEQYF. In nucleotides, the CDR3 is TGTGCTAGTGGTTCCGACCGGGACAGTCGCCACGAGCAGTACTTC.

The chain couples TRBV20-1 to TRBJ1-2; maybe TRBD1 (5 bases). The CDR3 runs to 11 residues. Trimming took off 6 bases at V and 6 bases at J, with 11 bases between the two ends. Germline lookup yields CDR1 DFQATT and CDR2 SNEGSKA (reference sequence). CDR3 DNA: TGCAGTGCGAGGGGTCAGGATGGCTACACCTTC. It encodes CSARGQDGYTF.

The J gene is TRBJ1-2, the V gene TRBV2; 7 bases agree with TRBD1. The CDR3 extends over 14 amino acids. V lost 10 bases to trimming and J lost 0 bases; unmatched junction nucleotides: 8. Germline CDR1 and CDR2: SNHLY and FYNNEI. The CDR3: CAIRRDSTNYGYTF. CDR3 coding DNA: TGTGCCATACGCCGGGACAGCACTAACTATGGCTACACCTTC.

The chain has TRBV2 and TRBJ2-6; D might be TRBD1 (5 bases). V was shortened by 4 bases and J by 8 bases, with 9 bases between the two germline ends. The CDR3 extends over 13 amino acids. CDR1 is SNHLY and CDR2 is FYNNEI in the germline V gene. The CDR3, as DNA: TGTGCCAGCAGTGTCCAGGGTCCCAACGTCCTGACTTTC. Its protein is CASSVQGPNVLTF.

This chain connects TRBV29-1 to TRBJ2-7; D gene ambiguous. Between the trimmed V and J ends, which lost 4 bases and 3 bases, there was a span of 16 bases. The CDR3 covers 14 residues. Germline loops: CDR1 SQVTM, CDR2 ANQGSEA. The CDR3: CSVVYFGRNYEQYF. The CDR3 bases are TGCAGCGTTGTTTATTTCGGCAGAAACTACGAGCAGTACTTC.

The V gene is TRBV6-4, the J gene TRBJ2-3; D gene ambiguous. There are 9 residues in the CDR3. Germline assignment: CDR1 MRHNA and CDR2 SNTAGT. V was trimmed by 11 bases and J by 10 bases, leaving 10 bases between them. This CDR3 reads CAGRTPQYF. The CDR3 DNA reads TGTGCCGGTAGGACCCCGCAGTATTTT.

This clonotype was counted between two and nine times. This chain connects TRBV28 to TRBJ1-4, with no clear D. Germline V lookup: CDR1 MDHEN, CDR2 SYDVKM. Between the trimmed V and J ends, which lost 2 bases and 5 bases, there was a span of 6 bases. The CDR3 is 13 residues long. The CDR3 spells CASSLSINEKLFF. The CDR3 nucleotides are TGTGCCAGCAGTTTAAGTATAAATGAAAAACTGTTTTTT.

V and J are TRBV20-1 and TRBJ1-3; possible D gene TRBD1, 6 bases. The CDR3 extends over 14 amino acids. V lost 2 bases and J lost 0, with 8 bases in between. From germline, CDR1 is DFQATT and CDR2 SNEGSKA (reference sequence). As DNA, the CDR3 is TGCAGTGCTAGATTGGGACACTCTGGAAACACCATATATTTT. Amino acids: CSARLGHSGNTIYF.

CDR3 in amino acids: CASRGLEGQGDGYTF. CDR3 sequence (DNA): TGTGCCAGCAGAGGACTCGAGGGACAGGGGGATGGCTACACCTTC. The genes are TRBV27 and TRBJ1-2, with TRBD1 matching over 11 bases. The CDR3 consists of 15 residues. Germline CDR1 MNHEY, CDR2 SMNVEV (reference sequence). The ends lost 6 bases at V and 6 bases at J; junction bases unmatched: 9.

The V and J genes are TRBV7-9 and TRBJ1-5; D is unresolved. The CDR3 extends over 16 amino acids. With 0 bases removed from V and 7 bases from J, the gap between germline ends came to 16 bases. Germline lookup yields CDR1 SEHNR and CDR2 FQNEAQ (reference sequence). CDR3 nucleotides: TGTGCCAGCAGCTTAGCCACTAGAGGAGCGGGACAGCCCCAGCATTTT. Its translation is CASSLATRGAGQPQHF.

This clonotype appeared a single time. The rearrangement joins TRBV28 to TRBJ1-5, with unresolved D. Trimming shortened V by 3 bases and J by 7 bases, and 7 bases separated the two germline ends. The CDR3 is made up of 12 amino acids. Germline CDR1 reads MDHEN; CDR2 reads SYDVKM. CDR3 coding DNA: TGTGCCAGCAGTTTCCTTTGGCAGCCCCAGCATTTT. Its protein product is CASSFLWQPQHF.